What follows are 30 T cell receptor beta chains derived from one specimen sequenced in a study of T cells in localized non-small cell lung cancer. TCRdb's copy holds only in-frame clones and misses some; the assay was immunoSEQ multiplex PCR. The table lists 45,000 or so clones, around 87% of them singletons, with 2% to 3% in the top ten. Source: PBMCs, taken before any cancer treatment. These receptors were obtained from a man aged 35-75 years with stage II lung adenocarcinoma.

The J gene is TRBJ1-1, the V gene TRBV6-1, with D uncertain. In germline, CDR1 is MNHNS, CDR2 SASEGT. V shed 0 bases and J shed 11 bases, with 13 bases lying between them. CDR3 length equals 13 residues. The CDR3 DNA sequence: TGTGCCAGCAGTGAAGCGGCCCCGAGGAGGGCTTTCTTT. Its protein product is CASSEAAPRRAFF.

The chain combines TRBV5-1 with TRBJ1-1; the D is unclear. CDR1 SGHRS and CDR2 YFSETQ come from the germline V gene. With 4 bases removed from V and 0 bases from J, the gap between germline ends came to 10 bases. The length of the CDR3 is 14 residues. Written as DNA, the CDR3 is TGCGCCAGCAGCCCAGGACTGATGAACACTGAAGCTTTCTTT. Protein: CASSPGLMNTEAFF.

The rearrangement joins TRBV13 to TRBJ2-2; the D gene is possibly TRBD1 (6 bases). Germline CDR1 and CDR2: PRHDT and FYEKMQ (reference sequence). With 5 bases removed from V and 6 bases from J, the gap between germline ends came to 16 bases. There are 15 residues in the CDR3. CDR3 coding DNA: TGTGCCAGCAGCATGACAGGATTAGGGGCCGGGGAGCTGTTTTTT. Amino acid sequence: CASSMTGLGAGELFF.

A single count supports this clone. J is TRBJ2-3 and V is TRBV25-1; 8 bases are shared with TRBD2. This CDR3 comprises 14 residues. Germline V gives CDR1 MGHDK, CDR2 SYGVNS. V gave up 7 bases and J gave up 0 bases; unmatched junction bases: 3. The DNA of the CDR3 is TGTGCCAGCACCCGCGGGGGGAGCACAGATACGCAGTATTTT. This gives the protein CASTRGGSTDTQYF.

The chain has TRBV5-1 and TRBJ2-1, with 10 bases aligning to TRBD1. Germline values: CDR1 SGHRS, CDR2 YFSETQ. Germline trimming cut 2 bases from V and 7 bases from J; bases unmatched to any gene: 9. The CDR3 has 16 residues. The CDR3 protein is CASSLWGQGLRNEQFF. CDR3 sequence (DNA): TGCGCCAGCAGCTTATGGGGACAGGGGCTTCGAAATGAGCAGTTCTTC.

In its sample, this clone was seen a few times. The rearrangement uses TRBV2 and TRBJ1-2; D is unresolved. Germline V gene sequence: CDR1 SNHLY, CDR2 FYNNEI. V lost 1 base, J lost 7 bases, and 4 bases lay in between. The CDR3 covers 11 residues. In DNA form, the CDR3 reads TGTGCCAGCAGTGAAGACGGTGGCTACACCTTC. Its protein product is CASSEDGGYTF. Looking up the rest from reference TRBV2 and TRBJ1-2 gives the full variable domain: EPEVTQTPSHQVTQMGQEVILRCVPISNHLYFYWYRQILGQKVEFLVSFYNNEISEKSEIFDDQFSVERPDGSNFTLKIRSTKLEDSAMYFCASSEDGGYTFGSGTRLTVV.

This chain uses TRBV5-6 with TRBJ2-3; 7 bases fit TRBD1. Trimming cost V 2 bases and J 2 bases; bases outside gene matches: 5. Germline CDR1 is SGHDT and CDR2 is YYEEEE. The CDR3 covers 15 residues. In DNA, the CDR3 is TGTGCCAGCAGCTTAAGGGACAGTGTCACAGATACGCAGTATTTT. Translated, it gives CASSLRDSVTDTQYF.

The genes are TRBV5-1 and TRBJ2-7; 12 bases align to TRBD2. Germline V gene data show CDR1 as SGHRS and CDR2 as YFSETQ. The CDR3 runs to 15 residues. After removal of 0 bases from V and 3 bases from J, the junction contained 1 base not matched to a gene. CDR3 region: CASSLGLAGDYEQYV. CDR3 coding DNA: TGCGCCAGCAGCTTGGGACTAGCGGGGGACTACGAGCAGTACGTC.

This clone occurred a few times. This chain links TRBV6-1 with TRBJ2-7, with 10 bases lining up with TRBD1. The CDR3 runs to 13 residues. Germline V gene lookup returns CDR1 MNHNS and CDR2 SASEGT. V shed 6 bases, J shed 10 bases, and the junction held 9 bases outside the gene matches. The CDR3 coding sequence is TGTGCCAGCAGCGGGGGACAGGGGAGGTTCCAGTACGTC. It codes for CASSGGQGRFQYV.

Only one count was recorded for this clone. The rearrangement uses TRBV5-1 and TRBJ2-7; perhaps TRBD2 as D (6 bases). Trimming took 4 bases from V and 1 from J, leaving 15 bases between them. The CDR3 is 15 residues long. The germline gives CDR1 SGHRS, CDR2 YFSETQ. CDR3 nucleotide sequence: TGCGCCAGCAGCGCCGTTGGAGGGCAGTCCTACGAGCAGTACTTC. It translates to CASSAVGGQSYEQYF.

The chain employs TRBV9 and TRBJ2-3, with D uncertain. The ends were cut back, 0 bases at V and 4 bases at J, with 15 bases in the middle. This CDR3 region has 16 residues. Germline V lookup: CDR1 SGDLS, CDR2 YYNGEE. CDR3 residues: CASSVEISYRPDTQYF. CDR3 nucleotide sequence: TGTGCCAGCAGCGTAGAAATTAGTTATCGTCCAGATACGCAGTATTTT.

The V and J genes are TRBV18 and TRBJ1-1; 8 bases are shared with TRBD1. Germline V lookup: CDR1 KGHSH, CDR2 LQKENI. The CDR3 length is 14 residues. Germline trimming cut 6 bases from V and 8 bases from J; bases unmatched to any gene: 11. The CDR3 DNA reads as TGTGCCAGCTCGTGGGACAGGAGAGGATCCGAAGCTTTCTTT. Encoded protein: CASSWDRRGSEAFF.

The table lists this clone with a few counts. This chain joins TRBV30 and TRBJ1-3; possible D gene TRBD1, 6 bases. This CDR3 comprises 14 residues. CDR1 and CDR2 (germline): GTSNPN, SVGIG (reference sequence). V was shortened by 5 bases and J by 3 bases, with 14 bases between the two germline ends. CDR3 coding DNA: TGTGCCTGGGTTCGGGGGCGCGGTGGAAACACCATATATTTT. This gives the protein CAWVRGRGGNTIYF.

CDR3 DNA sequence: TGCGCCAGCAGTGAGGGCAGGGAAGTCACCGGGGAGCTGTTTTTT. Its protein product is CASSEGREVTGELFF. The chain links TRBV10-1 to TRBJ2-2; a possible D gene is TRBD1 (5 bases). CDR1 is WNHNN and CDR2 is SYGVQD in the germline V gene (reference sequence). This CDR3 contains 15 residues. V was shortened by 2 bases and J by 4 bases, with 11 bases between the two germline ends.

V and J are TRBV6-1 and TRBJ2-7, with D unclear. The CDR3 is made up of 12 amino acids. CDR1 and CDR2 from the germline V gene are MNHNS and SASEGT. Trimming stripped 7 bases from V and 2 bases from J, with 9 bases between. CDR3 bases: TGTGCCAGCAATAGTTGGCCCTACGAGCAGTACGTC. Translation gives CASNSWPYEQYV.

In its sample, this clone was seen once. The gene calls are TRBV4-1 and TRBJ2-7; TRBD2 matches 7 bases. V dropped 4 bases and J dropped 0; count of bases not matched to a gene: 15. This CDR3 has 18 amino acids. CDR1 MGHRA and CDR2 YSYEKL come from the germline V gene. Written as DNA, the CDR3 is TGCGCCAGCAGCCCGCGGGGGACTATGGCCCCTATCTCCTACGAGCAGTACTTC. It translates to CASSPRGTMAPISYEQYF.

V usage is TRBV9 and J usage is TRBJ1-6; 10 nucleotides agree with TRBD1. CDR1 and CDR2 from the germline V gene are SGDLS and YYNGEE. This CDR3 is 15 amino acids long. The V and J ends lost 3 bases and 10 bases, in that order; junction bases with no gene match: 7. In DNA, the CDR3 is TGTGCCAGCAGCGCAACGGGACAGGGGAGGTCACCCCTCCACTTT. It is translated as CASSATGQGRSPLHF.

The rearrangement uses TRBV6-5 and TRBJ2-7; 10 bases fit TRBD1. Losses at the gene ends were 6 bases for V and 6 bases for J; bases not matched to a gene: 11. Germline CDR1 and CDR2: MNHEY and SVGAGI. The CDR3 is 15 residues long. The CDR3, as DNA: TGTGCCAGCAGCCAAGAGGGACAGGGGCTTGGCGAGCAGTACTTC. It yields the protein CASSQEGQGLGEQYF.

The chain carries TRBV19 and TRBJ1-1; no firm D call. Trimming pared 5 bases from V and 2 bases from J, leaving 15 bases between. The CDR3 is 15 amino acids. Germline CDR1 and CDR2: LNHDA and SQIVND (reference sequence). The CDR3 spells CASSLGGFRNTEAFF. The CDR3 nucleotides are TGTGCCAGTAGTCTCGGTGGGTTTAGAAACACTGAAGCTTTCTTT.

CDR3: CASSVGGGGYGYTF. The CDR3 DNA is TGTGCCAGCAGTGTAGGAGGGGGAGGCTATGGCTACACCTTC. The chain is built from TRBV2 and TRBJ1-2, with D maybe TRBD1 (6 bases). Germline lookup yields CDR1 SNHLY and CDR2 FYNNEI. This CDR3 is built from 14 residues. The V and J ends lost 4 bases and 4 bases respectively, with 13 bases between them.

The rearrangement uses TRBV18 and TRBJ1-1; no clear D. From germline, CDR1 is KGHSH and CDR2 LQKENI. The CDR3 totals 15 residues. Trimming pared 1 base from V and 4 bases from J, leaving 13 bases between. CDR3 DNA sequence: TGTGCCAGCTCACCACTGAAGCAAGGAAGCACTGAAGCTTTCTTT. Encoded protein: CASSPLKQGSTEAFF.

By proportion, this clone is medium-sized. The chain combines TRBV28 with TRBJ1-1, with D hard to call. Deletions cut 2 bases from V and 1 base from J, with 14 bases between. Germline V gene data show CDR1 as MDHEN and CDR2 as SYDVKM. The CDR3 runs to 16 residues. This CDR3 reads CASSLDLREGNTEAFF. As DNA, the CDR3 is TGTGCCAGCAGTTTAGATTTGAGGGAGGGGAACACTGAAGCTTTCTTT. Drawing the rest from reference TRBV28 and TRBJ1-1, the complete variable domain is DVKVTQSSRYLVKRTGEKVFLECVQDMDHENMFWYRQDPGLGLRLIYFSYDVKMKEKGDIPEGYSVSREKKERFSLILESASTNQTSMYLCASSLDLREGNTEAFFGQGTRLTVV.

This chain links TRBV19 with TRBJ1-1; a possible D gene is TRBD1 (5 bases). Germline V lookup: CDR1 LNHDA, CDR2 SQIVND (reference sequence). V dropped 2 bases and J dropped 2 bases, with 15 bases sitting between them. The CDR3 consists of 16 residues. The CDR3 DNA reads as TGTGCCAGTAGTATATATGCATGGGACTACAACACTGAAGCTTTCTTT. Protein: CASSIYAWDYNTEAFF. Full variable domain (outside the CDR3, taken from reference TRBV19 and TRBJ1-1): DGGITQSPKYLFRKEGQNVTLSCEQNLNHDAMYWYRQDPGQGLRLIYYSQIVNDFQKGDIAEGYSVSREKKESFPLTVTSAQKNPTAFYLCASSIYAWDYNTEAFFGQGTRLTVV.

This clone was counted a few times. J is TRBJ2-3 and V is TRBV5-1, with D possibly being TRBD2 (6 bases). Germline V CDR1 and CDR2: SGHRS, YFSETQ. The CDR3 length is 13 residues. V lost 5 bases and J 11 bases, leaving 18 bases between the germline ends. Written as DNA, the CDR3 is TGCGCCAGCAGTCCGAGTCCGGACTACCTGCAGTATTTT. It yields the protein CASSPSPDYLQYF.

The chain carries TRBV19 and TRBJ1-2, with TRBD1 as a possible D gene (5 bases). V dropped 4 bases and J dropped 8 bases, with 14 bases sitting between them. The CDR3 length is 13 residues. Germline V gives CDR1 LNHDA, CDR2 SQIVND (reference sequence). In DNA form, the CDR3 reads TGTGCCAGTAGTAAAATGCAGGGTGAAGGCTACACCTTC. Its protein is CASSKMQGEGYTF.

This clone was found once. This chain uses TRBV7-2 with TRBJ2-5, with 9 nucleotides matching TRBD2. Per the germline V gene, CDR1 is SGHTA and CDR2 is FQGNSA. CDR3 length equals 16 residues. The V and J ends lost 3 bases and 5 bases, in that order; junction bases with no gene match: 10. For the CDR3, the DNA is TGTGCCAGCAGCTTTAGTCGAGGCGGGGGGGCGGAGACCCAGTACTTC. Translating gives CASSFSRGGGAETQYF.

The rearrangement links TRBV7-3 to TRBJ2-1; 7 nucleotides align to TRBD2. Germline values: CDR1 SGHTA, CDR2 FQGTGA. The CDR3 length is 17 residues. The V segment lost 6 bases and the J segment 8 bases; nucleotides outside the gene matches: 19. Here the CDR3 DNA reads TGTGCCAGCAGATCTCTCTCCGGGACTACCCAAACGGATGAGCAGTTCTTC. Translating gives CASRSLSGTTQTDEQFF.

This chain links TRBV5-1 with TRBJ2-5; 7 bases align to TRBD2. This CDR3 is built from 13 residues. The germline V gene has CDR1 SGHRS and CDR2 YFSETQ. J gave up 5 bases and V 0 bases, and 1 base lay outside the gene matches. CDR3: CASSLVGGETQYF. Written as DNA, the CDR3 is TGCGCCAGCAGCTTGGTGGGGGGGGAGACCCAGTACTTC. The whole variable domain, remainder taken from reference TRBV5-1 and TRBJ2-5, is KAGVTQTPRYLIKTRGQQVTLSCSPISGHRSVSWYQQTPGQGLQFLFEYFSETQRNKGNFPGRFSGRQFSNSRSEMNVSTLELGDSALYLCASSLVGGETQYFGPGTRLLVL.

This clone was seen only once. The chain has TRBV7-9 and TRBJ1-1, with D hard to call. This CDR3 is built from 12 residues. The V end lost 6 bases, the J end lost 4 bases, and 9 bases lay between the germline ends. CDR1 and CDR2 from the germline V gene are SEHNR and FQNEAQ (reference sequence). For the CDR3, the DNA is TGTGCCAGCAGAAATTTGGGCACTGAAGCTTTCTTT. Translating gives CASRNLGTEAFF.

This clone was seen a single time. The CDR3 here is CASAPRDRGYEQYF. CDR3 DNA: TGTGCCAGTGCCCCCCGGGACAGAGGCTACGAGCAGTACTTC. V usage is TRBV19 and J usage is TRBJ2-7, with TRBD1 identical over 7 bases. From germline, CDR1 is LNHDA and CDR2 SQIVND (reference sequence). The CDR3 runs 14 residues. V shed 8 bases and J 3 bases; nucleotides not matched to a gene: 10.